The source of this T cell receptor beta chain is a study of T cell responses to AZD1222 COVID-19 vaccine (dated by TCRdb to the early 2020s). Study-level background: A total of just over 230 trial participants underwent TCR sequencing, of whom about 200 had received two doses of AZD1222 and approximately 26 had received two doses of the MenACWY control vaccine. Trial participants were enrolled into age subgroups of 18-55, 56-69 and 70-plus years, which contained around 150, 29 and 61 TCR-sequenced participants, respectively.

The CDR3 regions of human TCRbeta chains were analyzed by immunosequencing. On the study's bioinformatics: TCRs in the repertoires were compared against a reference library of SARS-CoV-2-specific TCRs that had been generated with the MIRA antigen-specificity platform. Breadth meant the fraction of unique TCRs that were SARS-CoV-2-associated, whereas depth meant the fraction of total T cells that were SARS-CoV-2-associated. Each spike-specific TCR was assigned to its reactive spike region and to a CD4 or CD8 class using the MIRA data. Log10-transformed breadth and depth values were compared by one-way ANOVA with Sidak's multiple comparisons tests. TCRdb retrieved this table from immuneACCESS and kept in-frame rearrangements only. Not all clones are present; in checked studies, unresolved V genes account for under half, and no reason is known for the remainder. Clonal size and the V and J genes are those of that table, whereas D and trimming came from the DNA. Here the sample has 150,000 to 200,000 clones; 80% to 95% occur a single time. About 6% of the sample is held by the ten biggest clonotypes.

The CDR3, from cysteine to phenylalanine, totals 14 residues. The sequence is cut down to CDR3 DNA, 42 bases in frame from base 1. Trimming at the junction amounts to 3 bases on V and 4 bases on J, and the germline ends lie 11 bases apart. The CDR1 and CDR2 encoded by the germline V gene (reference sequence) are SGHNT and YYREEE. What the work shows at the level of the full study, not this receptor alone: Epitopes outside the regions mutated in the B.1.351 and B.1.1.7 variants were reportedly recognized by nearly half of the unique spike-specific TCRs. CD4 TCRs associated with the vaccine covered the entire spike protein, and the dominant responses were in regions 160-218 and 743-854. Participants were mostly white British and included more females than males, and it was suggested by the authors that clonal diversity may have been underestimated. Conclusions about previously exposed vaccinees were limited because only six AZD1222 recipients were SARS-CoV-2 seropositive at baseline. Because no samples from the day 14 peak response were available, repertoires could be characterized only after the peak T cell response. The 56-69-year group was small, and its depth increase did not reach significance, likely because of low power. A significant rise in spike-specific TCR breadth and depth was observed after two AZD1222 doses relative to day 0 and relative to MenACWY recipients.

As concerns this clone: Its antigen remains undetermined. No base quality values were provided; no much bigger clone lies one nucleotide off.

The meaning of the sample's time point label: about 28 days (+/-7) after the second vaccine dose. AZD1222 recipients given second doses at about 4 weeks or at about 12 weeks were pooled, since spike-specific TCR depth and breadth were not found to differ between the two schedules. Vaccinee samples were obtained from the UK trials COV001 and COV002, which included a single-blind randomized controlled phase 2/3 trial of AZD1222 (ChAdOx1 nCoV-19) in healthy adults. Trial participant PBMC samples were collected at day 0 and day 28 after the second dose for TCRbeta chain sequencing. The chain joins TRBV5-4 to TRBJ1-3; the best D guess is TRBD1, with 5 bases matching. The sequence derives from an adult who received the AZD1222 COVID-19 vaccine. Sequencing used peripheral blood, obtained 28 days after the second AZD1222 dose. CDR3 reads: CASSSGTLGNTIYF. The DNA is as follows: TGTGCCAGCAGCTCCGGGACGTTGGGAAACACCATATATTTT.